The subject of this entry is one T cell receptor (beta chain). Its cognate antigen is unknown. Since a much larger clone is just one base distant, this may be a read error. The same CDR3 is also encoded by other DNA sequences in this sample. CDR1 and CDR2 (germline): MNHNS, SASEGT. The V gene lost 8 bases and the J gene lost 2 bases, with 4 bases spanning the gap. The CDR3 consists of 10 residues. The sample is drawn from a study of shared clonotypes between healthy human individuals. Study-level points and caveats: Limited genetic and exposure-history diversity came from having few donors.

CD4+ cells yielded CD45RA+ naive and CD45RA-negative memory subsets. Replicate PCRs from sorted subsets contained roughly 200 ng DNA, which is approximately 30,000 T cell genomes. TCRdb's copy holds only in-frame clones and misses some; the assay was immunoSEQ multiplex PCR. The sample shows 2 million or so clones, 95% of them seen only once. Sequencing was done on a sample of naive CD4+ T cells sorted from blood. Subset here: CD45RA+ positively selected. This chain joins TRBV6-1 and TRBJ2-7; unclear D gene. The TCR sequence derives from a man aged 18 to 29 in good health. The CDR3 reads CASGTYEQYF. In DNA, the CDR3 is TGTGCCAGCGGGACCTACGAGCAGTACTTC.